This passage covers 4 T cell receptor beta chains from one sample sequenced in a study of shared clonotypes between healthy human individuals. The data were produced by immunoSEQ multiplex PCR, yet TCRdb's version contains in-frame clones alone and is incomplete. The sample gives some 350,000 clones, roughly 70% of which show up once; 10% is in the top ten. The sequenced sample was memory CD4+ T cells sorted from blood. Subset reported: CD45RA-negative fraction. The receptors were gathered from a man aged 30-40 years in good health.

This clone was seen at least ten times. CDR3 region: CASSIGATYYNEQFF. The CDR3 DNA sequence: TGTGCCAGTAGTATAGGGGCGACTTACTACAATGAGCAGTTCTTC. The chain recombines TRBV19 with TRBJ2-1; D is unclear. The CDR3 contains 15 residues. CDR1 is LNHDA and CDR2 is SQIVND in the germline V gene (reference sequence). Trimming shortened V by 1 base and J by 3 bases, and 10 bases separated the two germline ends.

The rearrangement joins TRBV5-3 to TRBJ2-1; 9 nucleotides align to TRBD1. TRBV5-3 falls under the ORF class, with uncertain function. This CDR3 has 16 amino acids. V was clipped by 5 bases and J by 2 bases; unmatched bases: 8. This chain's CDR3 is CARRSGQGKPYNEQFF. DNA for the CDR3: TGTGCCAGAAGATCTGGACAGGGGAAACCCTACAATGAGCAGTTCTTC.

The gene calls are TRBV2 and TRBJ2-1; D is unresolved. Trimming removed 8 bases from V and 0 bases from J, with 11 bases in between. The CDR3 extends over 14 amino acids. Germline lookup yields CDR1 SNHLY and CDR2 FYNNEI. The CDR3 DNA reads TGTGCCAGCTGCCATTTTGACTCCTACAATGAGCAGTTCTTC. This encodes CASCHFDSYNEQFF.

CDR3 coding DNA: TGTGCCAGCAGCTTAACGTCGGGGACAGGGAACACCGGGGAGCTGTTTTTT. Amino acid sequence: CASSLTSGTGNTGELFF. The chain couples TRBV7-3 to TRBJ2-2; 8 bases map to TRBD1. Losses at the gene ends were 0 bases for V and 1 base for J; bases not matched to a gene: 4. The germline CDR1 and CDR2 sequences are SGHTA and FQGTGA. CDR3 length equals 17 residues.